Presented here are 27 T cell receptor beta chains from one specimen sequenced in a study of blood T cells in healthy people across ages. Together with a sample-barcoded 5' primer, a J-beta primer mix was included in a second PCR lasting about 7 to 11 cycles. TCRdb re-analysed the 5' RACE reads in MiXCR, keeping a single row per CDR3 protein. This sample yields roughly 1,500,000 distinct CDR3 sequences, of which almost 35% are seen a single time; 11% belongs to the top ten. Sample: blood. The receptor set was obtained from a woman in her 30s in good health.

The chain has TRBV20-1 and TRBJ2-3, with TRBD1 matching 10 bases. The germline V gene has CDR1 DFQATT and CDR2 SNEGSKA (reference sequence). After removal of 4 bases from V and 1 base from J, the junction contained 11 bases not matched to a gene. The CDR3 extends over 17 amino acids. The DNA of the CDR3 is TGCAGTGCTACTCCTACCTCCGGACAGGGGGGCACAGATACGCAGTATTTT. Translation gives CSATPTSGQGGTDTQYF.

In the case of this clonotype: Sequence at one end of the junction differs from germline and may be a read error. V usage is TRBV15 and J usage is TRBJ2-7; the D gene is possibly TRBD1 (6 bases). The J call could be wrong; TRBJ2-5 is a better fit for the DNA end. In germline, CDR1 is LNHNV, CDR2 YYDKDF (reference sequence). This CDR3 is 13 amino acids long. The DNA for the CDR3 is TGTACCACCAGCATTCAGGGGCAAGAGACCCAGTACTTC. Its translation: CTTSIQGQETQYF.

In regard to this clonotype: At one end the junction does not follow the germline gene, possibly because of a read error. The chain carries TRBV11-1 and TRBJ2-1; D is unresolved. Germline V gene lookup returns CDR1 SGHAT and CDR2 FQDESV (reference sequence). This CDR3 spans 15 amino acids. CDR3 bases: TGTGCCAACAGCTTACTTCTCAAGAACTACAATGAGCAGTTCTTC. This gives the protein CANSLLLKNYNEQFF.

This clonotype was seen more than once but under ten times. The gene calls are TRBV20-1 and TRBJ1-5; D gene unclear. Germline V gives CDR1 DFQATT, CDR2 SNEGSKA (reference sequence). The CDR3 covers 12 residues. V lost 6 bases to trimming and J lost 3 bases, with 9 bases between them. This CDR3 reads CSAGVNNQPQHF. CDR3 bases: TGCAGTGCCGGGGTCAACAATCAGCCCCAGCATTTT.

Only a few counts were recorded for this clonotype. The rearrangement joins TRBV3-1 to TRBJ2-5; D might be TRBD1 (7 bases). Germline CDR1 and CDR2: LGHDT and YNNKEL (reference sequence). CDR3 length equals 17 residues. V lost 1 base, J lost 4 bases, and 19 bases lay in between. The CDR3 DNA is TGTGCCAGCAGCCAAGGGAGGGGGCCGGTGTCTCGAGAGACCCAGTACTTC. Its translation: CASSQGRGPVSRETQYF.

Here the CDR3 reads CASSPGTGGVQYF. CDR3 bases: TGCGCCAGCAGTCCCGGGACAGGGGGAGTTCAGTACTTC. The chain recombines TRBV4-1 with TRBJ2-4, with 11 bases matching TRBD1. This CDR3 contains 13 residues. In germline, CDR1 is MGHRA, CDR2 YSYEKL. The ends lost 6 bases at V and 11 bases at J; junction bases unmatched: 6.

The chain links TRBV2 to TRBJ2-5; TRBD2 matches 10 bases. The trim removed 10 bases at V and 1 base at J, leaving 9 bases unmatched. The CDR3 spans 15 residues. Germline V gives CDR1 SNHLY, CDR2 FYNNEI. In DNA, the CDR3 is TGTGCCACCGCAGGCCTAGCGGGAGCCCAAGAGACCCAGTACTTC. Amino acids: CATAGLAGAQETQYF.

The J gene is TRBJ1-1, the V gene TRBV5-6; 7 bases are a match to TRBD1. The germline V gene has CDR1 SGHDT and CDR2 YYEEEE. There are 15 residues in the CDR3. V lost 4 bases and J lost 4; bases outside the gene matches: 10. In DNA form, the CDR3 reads TGTGCCAGCAGCGAACGACAGGGTATGGGCACTGAAGCTTTCTTT. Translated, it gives CASSERQGMGTEAFF.

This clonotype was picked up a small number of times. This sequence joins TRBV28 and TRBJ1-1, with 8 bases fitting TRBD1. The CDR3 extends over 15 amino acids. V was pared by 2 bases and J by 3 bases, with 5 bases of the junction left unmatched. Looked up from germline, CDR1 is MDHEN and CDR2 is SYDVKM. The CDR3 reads CASSLQGALYTEAFF. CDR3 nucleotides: TGTGCCAGCAGTTTACAGGGGGCGCTTTACACTGAAGCTTTCTTT. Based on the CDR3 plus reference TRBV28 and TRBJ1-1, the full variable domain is DVKVTQSSRYLVKRTGEKVFLECVQDMDHENMFWYRQDPGLGLRLIYFSYDVKMKEKGDIPEGYSVSREKKERFSLILESASTNQTSMYLCASSLQGALYTEAFFGQGTRLTVV.

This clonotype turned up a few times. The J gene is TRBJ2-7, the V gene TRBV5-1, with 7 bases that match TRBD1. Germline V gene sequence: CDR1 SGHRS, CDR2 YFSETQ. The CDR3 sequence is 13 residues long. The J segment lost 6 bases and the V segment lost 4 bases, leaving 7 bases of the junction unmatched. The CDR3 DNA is TGCGCCAGCAGCAAGGACAGGCATTCCGAGCAGTACTTC. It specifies CASSKDRHSEQYF. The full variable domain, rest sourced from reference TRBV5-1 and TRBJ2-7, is KAGVTQTPRYLIKTRGQQVTLSCSPISGHRSVSWYQQTPGQGLQFLFEYFSETQRNKGNFPGRFSGRQFSNSRSEMNVSTLELGDSALYLCASSKDRHSEQYFGPGTRLTVT.

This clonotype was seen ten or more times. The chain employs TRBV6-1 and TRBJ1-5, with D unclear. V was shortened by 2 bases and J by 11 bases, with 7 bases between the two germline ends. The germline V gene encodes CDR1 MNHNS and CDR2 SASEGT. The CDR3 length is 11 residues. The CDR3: CASSETRSQHF. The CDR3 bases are TGTGCCAGCAGTGAAACCAGGTCCCAGCATTTT.

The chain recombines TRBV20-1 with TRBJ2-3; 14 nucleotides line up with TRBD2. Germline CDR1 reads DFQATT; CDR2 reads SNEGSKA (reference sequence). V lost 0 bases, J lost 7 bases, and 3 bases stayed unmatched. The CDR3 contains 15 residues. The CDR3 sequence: CSARDGTSGGHTQYF. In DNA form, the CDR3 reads TGCAGTGCTAGAGATGGGACTAGCGGGGGCCATACGCAGTATTTT.

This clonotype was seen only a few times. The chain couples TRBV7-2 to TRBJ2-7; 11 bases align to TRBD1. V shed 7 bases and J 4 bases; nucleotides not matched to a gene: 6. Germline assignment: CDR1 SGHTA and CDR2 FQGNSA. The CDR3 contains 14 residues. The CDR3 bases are TGTGCCAGCAACCGCGGGACAGGGGGATACGAGCAGTACTTC. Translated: CASNRGTGGYEQYF. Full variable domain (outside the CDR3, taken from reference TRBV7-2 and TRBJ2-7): GAGVSQSPSNKVTEKGKDVELRCDPISGHTALYWYRQSLGQGLEFLIYFQGNSAPDKSGLPSDRFSAERTGGSVSTLTIQRTQQEDSAVYLCASNRGTGGYEQYFGPGTRLTVT.

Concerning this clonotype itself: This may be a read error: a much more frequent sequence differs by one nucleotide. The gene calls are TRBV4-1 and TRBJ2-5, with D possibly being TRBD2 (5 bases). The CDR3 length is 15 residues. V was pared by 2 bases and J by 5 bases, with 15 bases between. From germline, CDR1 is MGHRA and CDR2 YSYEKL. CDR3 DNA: TGCGCCAGCAGCCAAAGTGGAGCCCGCGGGGAGACCCAGTACTTC. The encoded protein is CASSQSGARGETQYF.

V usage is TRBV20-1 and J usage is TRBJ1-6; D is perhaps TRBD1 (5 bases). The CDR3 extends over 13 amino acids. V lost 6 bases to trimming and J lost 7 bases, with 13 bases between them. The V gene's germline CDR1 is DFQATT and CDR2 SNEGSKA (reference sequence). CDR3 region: CSAPGRANSPLHF. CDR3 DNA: TGCAGTGCCCCAGGCAGGGCCAATTCACCCCTCCACTTT.

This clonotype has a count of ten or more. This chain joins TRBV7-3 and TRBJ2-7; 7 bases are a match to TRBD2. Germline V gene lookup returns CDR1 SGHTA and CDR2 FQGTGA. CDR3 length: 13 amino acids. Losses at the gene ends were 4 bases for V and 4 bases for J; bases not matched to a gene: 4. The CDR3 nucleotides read TGTGCCAGCAGCTGGGGGGGAGATTACGAGCAGTACTTC. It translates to CASSWGGDYEQYF.

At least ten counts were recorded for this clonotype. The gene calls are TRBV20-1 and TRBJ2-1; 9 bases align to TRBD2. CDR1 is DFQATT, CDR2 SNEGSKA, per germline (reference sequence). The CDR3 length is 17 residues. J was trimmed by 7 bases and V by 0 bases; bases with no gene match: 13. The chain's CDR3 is CSARDLRARGGRNEQFF. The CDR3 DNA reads TGCAGTGCTAGAGACCTTAGGGCGCGGGGGGGCCGTAATGAGCAGTTCTTC.

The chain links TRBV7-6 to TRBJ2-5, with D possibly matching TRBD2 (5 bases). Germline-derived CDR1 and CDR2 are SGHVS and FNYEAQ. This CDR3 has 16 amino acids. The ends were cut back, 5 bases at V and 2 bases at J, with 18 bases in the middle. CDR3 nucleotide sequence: TGTGCCAGCAGCCCAGCTGCATGGGAGCGTCAAGAGACCCAGTACTTC. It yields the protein CASSPAAWERQETQYF.

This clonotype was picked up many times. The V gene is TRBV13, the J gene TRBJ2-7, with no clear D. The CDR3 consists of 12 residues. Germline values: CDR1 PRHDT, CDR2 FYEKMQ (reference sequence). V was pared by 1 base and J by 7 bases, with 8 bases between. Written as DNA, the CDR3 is TGTGCCAGCAGCTTAGAATCGGAGGAGCAGTACTTC. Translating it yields CASSLESEEQYF.

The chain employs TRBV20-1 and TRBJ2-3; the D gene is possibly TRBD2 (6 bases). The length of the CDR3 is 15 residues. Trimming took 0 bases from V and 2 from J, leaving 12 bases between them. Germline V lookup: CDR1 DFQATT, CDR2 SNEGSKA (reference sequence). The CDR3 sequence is CSARDRAGNTDTQYF. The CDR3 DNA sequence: TGCAGTGCTAGAGATCGTGCGGGAAACACAGATACGCAGTATTTT.

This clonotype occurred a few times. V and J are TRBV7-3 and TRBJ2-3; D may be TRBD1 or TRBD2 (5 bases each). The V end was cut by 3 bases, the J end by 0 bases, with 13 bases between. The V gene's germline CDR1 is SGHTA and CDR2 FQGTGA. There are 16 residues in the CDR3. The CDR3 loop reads CASSLGVGVSTDTQYF. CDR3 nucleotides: TGTGCCAGCAGCTTGGGGGTTGGCGTTAGCACAGATACGCAGTATTTT.

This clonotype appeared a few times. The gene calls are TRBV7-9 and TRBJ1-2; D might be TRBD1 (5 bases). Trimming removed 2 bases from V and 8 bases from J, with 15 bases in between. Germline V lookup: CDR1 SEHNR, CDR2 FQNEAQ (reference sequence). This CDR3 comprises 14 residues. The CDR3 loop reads CASSLTGGTGGYTF. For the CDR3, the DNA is TGTGCCAGCAGCTTAACGGGGGGAACGGGCGGCTACACCTTC.

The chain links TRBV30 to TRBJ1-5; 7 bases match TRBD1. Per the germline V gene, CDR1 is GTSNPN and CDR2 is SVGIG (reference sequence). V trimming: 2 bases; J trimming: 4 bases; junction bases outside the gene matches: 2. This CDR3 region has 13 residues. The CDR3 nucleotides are TGTGCCTGGAGTCCACAGGGGAATCAGCCCCAGCATTTT. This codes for CAWSPQGNQPQHF.

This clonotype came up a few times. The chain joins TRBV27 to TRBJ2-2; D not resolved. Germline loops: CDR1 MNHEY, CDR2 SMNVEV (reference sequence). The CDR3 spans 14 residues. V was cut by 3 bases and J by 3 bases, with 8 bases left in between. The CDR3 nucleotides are TGTGCCAGCAGTTTTCTCGCTGACACCGGGGAGCTGTTTTTT. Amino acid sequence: CASSFLADTGELFF.

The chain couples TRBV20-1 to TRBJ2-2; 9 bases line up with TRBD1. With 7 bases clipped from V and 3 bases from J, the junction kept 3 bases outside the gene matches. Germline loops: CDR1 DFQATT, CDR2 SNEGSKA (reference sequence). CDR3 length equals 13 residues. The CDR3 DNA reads TGCAGTGGGGGGACAGGGTACACCGGGGAGCTGTTTTTT. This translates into CSGGTGYTGELFF.

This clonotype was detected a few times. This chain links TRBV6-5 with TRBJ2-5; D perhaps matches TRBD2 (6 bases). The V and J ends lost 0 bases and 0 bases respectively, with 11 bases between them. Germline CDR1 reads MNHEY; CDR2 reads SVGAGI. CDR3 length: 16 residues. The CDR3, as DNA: TGTGCCAGCAGTTACTCGAGCGGACTACACCAAGAGACCCAGTACTTC. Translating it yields CASSYSSGLHQETQYF.

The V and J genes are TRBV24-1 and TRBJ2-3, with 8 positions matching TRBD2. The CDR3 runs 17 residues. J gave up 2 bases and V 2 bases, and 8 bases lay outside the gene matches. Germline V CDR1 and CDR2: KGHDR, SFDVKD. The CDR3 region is CATSDSLAGPITDTQYF. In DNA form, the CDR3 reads TGTGCCACCAGTGATTCGTTAGCGGGACCGATCACAGATACGCAGTATTTT.